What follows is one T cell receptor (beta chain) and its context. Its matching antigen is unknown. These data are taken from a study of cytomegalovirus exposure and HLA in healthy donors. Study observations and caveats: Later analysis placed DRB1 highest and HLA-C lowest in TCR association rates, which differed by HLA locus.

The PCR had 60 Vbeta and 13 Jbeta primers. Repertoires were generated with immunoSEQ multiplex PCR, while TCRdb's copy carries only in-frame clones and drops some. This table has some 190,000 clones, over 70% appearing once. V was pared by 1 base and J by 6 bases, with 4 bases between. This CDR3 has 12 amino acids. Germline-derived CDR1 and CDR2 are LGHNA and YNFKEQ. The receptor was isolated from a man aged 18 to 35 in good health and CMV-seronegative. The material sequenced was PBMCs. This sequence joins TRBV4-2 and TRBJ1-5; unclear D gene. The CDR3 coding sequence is TGTGCCAGCAGCCAAGTCGGTCAGCCCCAGCATTTT. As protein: CASSQVGQPQHF.